This TCR beta chain comes out of a study of blood T cell repertoires in COVID-19. Study as a whole: Whether acute or convalescent, the COVID-19 samples came from the United States, Italy and Spain. T cells, B-cell-depleted T cells, or PBMCs provided the cDNA or gDNA that served as material.

The CDR3 has 16 residues. Trimming took 0 bases from V and 4 from J; bases not matched to a gene: 5. Germline CDR1 is LGHNA and CDR2 is YNFKEQ. In the authors' workflow: Reference gene primer amplification in the assay estimated nucleated cell counts. Profiling relied on immunoSEQ multiplex PCR, and the TCRdb table lists in-frame clones only, not all of them. V, J and clone size are those of that table, while D and trimming were read from the DNA. The data show a few hundred thousand clones, with around nine tenths seen just once and around 0.92% held by the top ten. Patients at the Seattle site were enrolled during active infection and followed longitudinally.

The source of this sequence is a man aged 18 to 30 with COVID-19, enrolled during active disease. The sequencing input was peripheral blood. The genes are TRBV4-2 and TRBJ2-1; 8 bases are shared with TRBD2. CDR3 loop: CASSQDPTGGYNEQFF. Here the CDR3 DNA reads TGTGCCAGCAGCCAAGATCCGACGGGGGGGTACAATGAGCAGTTCTTC.